A selection of T cell receptor beta chains follows, all from one sample in a study of CD8 T cells in Susac syndrome. TCRdb re-analysed the immunoSEQ multiplex PCR reads in MiXCR, keeping a single row per CDR3 protein. The table lists 150,000 to 200,000 distinct CDR3 sequences, approximately 96% of them singletons. Sample: CD4+ T cells from PBMCs. These TCRs come from a human donor with Susac syndrome. CDR3s include the opening cysteine and the closing phenylalanine or tryptophan. Each record gives: V gene, J gene, CDR3 protein.

>TRBV15|TRBJ1-2
CATHGQGAGPYGYTF
>TRBV28|TRBJ1-6
CASIKGGSNSPLHF
>TRBV28|TRBJ2-2
CASSLIRANTGELFF
>TRBV30|TRBJ1-1
CAWWRTGGPEAFF
>TRBV20-1|TRBJ1-3
CSAPRTGYSGNTIYF
>TRBV5-4|TRBJ1-1
CASSLPASQPAFF
>TRBV19|TRBJ2-3
CASSILPPSGVGTDTQYF
>TRBV3-1|TRBJ2-7
CASSLIAGDFSYEQYF
>TRBV24-1|TRBJ2-1
CATSDLNRGRQFF
>TRBV24-1|TRBJ2-1
CATSRANEQFF
>TRBV7-9|TRBJ2-4
CASSLALGQAKNIQYF